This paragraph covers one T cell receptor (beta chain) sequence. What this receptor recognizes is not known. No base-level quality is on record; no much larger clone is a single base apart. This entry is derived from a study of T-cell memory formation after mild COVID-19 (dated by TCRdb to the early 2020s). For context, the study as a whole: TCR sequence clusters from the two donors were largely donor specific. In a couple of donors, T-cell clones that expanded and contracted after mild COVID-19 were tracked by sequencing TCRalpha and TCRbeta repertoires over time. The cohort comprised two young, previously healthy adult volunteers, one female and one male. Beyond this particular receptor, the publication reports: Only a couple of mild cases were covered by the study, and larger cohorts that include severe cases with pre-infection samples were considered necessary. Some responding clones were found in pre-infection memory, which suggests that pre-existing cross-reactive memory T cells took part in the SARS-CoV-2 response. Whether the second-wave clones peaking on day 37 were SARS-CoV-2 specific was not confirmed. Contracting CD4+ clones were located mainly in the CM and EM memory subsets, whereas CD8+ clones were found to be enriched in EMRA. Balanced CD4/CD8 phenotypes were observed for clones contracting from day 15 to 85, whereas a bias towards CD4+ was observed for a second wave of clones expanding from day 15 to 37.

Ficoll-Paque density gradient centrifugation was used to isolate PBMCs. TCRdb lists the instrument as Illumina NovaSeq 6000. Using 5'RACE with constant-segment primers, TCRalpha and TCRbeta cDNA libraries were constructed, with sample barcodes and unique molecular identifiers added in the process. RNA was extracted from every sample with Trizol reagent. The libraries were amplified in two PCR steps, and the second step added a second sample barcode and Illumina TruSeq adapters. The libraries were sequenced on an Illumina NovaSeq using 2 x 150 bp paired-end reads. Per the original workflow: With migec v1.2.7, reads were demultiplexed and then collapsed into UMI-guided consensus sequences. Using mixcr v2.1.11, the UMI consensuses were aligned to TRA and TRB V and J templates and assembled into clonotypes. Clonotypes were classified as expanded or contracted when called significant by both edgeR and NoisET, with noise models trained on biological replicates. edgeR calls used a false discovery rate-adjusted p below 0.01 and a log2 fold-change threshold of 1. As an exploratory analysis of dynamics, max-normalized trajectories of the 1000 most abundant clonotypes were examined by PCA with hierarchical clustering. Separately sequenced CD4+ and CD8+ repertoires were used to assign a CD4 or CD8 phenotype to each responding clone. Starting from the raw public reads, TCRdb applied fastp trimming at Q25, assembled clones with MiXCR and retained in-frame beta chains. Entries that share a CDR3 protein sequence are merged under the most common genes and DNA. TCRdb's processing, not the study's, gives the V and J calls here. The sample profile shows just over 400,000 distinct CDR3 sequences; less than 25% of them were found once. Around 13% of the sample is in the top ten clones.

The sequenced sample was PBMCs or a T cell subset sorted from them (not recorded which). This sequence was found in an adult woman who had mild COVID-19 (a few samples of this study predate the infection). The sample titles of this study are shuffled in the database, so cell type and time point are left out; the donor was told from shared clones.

The sequenced DNA: TGCGCCAGCAGGGAGGGCAGCTCCTACGAGCAGTACTTC. This sequence encodes CASREGSSYEQYF. Here the chain combines TRBV5-1 and TRBJ2-7; the D gene is perhaps TRBD2, from 6 matching bases. V and J lose 5 bases and 0 bases, and a span of 9 bases separates them. Counted from cysteine to phenylalanine, this CDR3 has 13 amino acids. The entry retains the CDR3 DNA only, 39 bases that are in frame from base 1. Taken from the germline V gene, the CDR1 and CDR2 loops are SGHRS and YFSETQ.